This T cell receptor (beta chain) originates from a study of T cells in Graves' hyperthyroidism and ophthalmopathy. The study's findings and limits: Blood also contained most expanded thyroid clonotypes above 0.001.

TCR beta CDR3 regions were amplified from RNA. HTBI primers were used for first-round RT-PCR of the TCR CDR3. TCRdb re-called the multiplex PCR reads through MiXCR, storing one row per CDR3 protein. The sample yields about 210,000 distinct CDR3 sequences, roughly 17% seen once. V shed 6 bases and J shed 1 base, with 17 bases lying between them. The CDR3 sequence is 16 residues long. Germline values: CDR1 MDHEN, CDR2 SYDVKM. In this sample, this clonotype turned up a few times. Its antigen is not identified. Patients with uncontrolled infections, other autoimmune diseases, pregnancy or lactation were excluded. Each diagnosis drew on symptoms, thyroxine, TRAb, thyroid ultrasound and orbital computed tomography findings.

The material sequenced was blood. This rearrangement joins TRBV28 to TRBJ2-3; D gene ambiguous. The TCR comes from a man aged 45 to 65 with Graves' hyperthyroidism. This chain's CDR3 is CASSPPSVRGTDTQYF. CDR3 in DNA: TGTGCCAGCAGCCCCCCCTCGGTCCGCGGCACAGATACGCAGTATTTT.